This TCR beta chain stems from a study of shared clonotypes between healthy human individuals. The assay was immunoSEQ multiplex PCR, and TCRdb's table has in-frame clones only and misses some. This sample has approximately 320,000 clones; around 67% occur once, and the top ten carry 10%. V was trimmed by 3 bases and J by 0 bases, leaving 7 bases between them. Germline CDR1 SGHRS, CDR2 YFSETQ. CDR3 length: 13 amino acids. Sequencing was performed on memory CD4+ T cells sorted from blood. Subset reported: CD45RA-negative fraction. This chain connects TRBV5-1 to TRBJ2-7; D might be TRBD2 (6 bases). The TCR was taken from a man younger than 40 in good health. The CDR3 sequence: CASSWGVSYEQYF. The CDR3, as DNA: TGCGCCAGCAGCTGGGGGGTCTCCTACGAGCAGTACTTC.